This T cell receptor beta chain was recorded in a study of blood T cell repertoires in COVID-19. This CDR3 is 13 amino acids long. Germline V gives CDR1 SGHRS, CDR2 YFSETQ. V dropped 1 base and J dropped 4 bases, with 8 bases sitting between them. The repertoire was sequenced with immunoSEQ multiplex PCR; TCRdb's copy has only in-frame clones and lacks some. The sample lists approximately 330,000 clones, roughly 90% seen once, with 7.5% to 10% in the top ten. Sequenced sample: peripheral blood. This sequence joins TRBV5-1 and TRBJ1-1, with D hard to call. The receptor was derived from a man in his thirties or forties with COVID-19, enrolled during active disease. The CDR3 region has the DNA TGCGCCAGCAGCTTGAGGGAGGCCACTGAAGCTTTCTTT. This translates into CASSLREATEAFF.